Presented here are 18 T cell receptor beta chains from one specimen sequenced in a study of control samples from healthy donors and cancer patients (dated by TCRdb to 2019 to 2021). The method was the immunoSEQ multiplex PCR assay. Drawn from immuneACCESS, this table holds only the in-frame rearrangements with V and J called that TCRdb kept. Clones are partly lost; checked studies trace under half to an unresolved V gene and leave the rest unexplained. The sample includes roughly 150,000 clones, with around 88% observed a single time. The ten largest clonotypes hold approximately 1.6% of the sample. Source material: blood. Receptor source: a man between 18 and 35 years old in good health.

The gene calls are TRBV4-2 and TRBJ2-2, with TRBD2 matching 7 bases. The J segment lost 3 bases and the V segment lost 4 bases, leaving 5 bases of the junction unmatched. The CDR3 is 15 amino acids. CDR1 and CDR2 (germline): LGHNA, YNFKEQ. This chain's CDR3 is CASSPAGVDTGELFF. The CDR3 nucleotides read TGTGCCAGCAGCCCGGCGGGGGTGGACACCGGGGAGCTGTTTTTT.

The chain carries TRBV9 and TRBJ1-2, with a tentative D call TRBD1 (5 bases). V lost 4 bases, J lost 4 bases, and 17 bases lay in between. The CDR3 consists of 15 residues. The germline gives CDR1 SGDLS, CDR2 YYNGEE. The CDR3: CASSLDRDYTYGYTF. CDR3 bases: TGTGCCAGCAGCCTAGATCGGGACTATACCTATGGCTACACCTTC. The whole variable domain, filled in from reference TRBV9 and TRBJ1-2, reads DSGVTQTPKHLITATGQRVTLRCSPRSGDLSVYWYQQSLDQGLQFLIQYYNGEERAKGNILERFSAQQFPDLHSELNLSSLELGDSALYFCASSLDRDYTYGYTFGSGTRLTVV.

The rearrangement links TRBV29-1 to TRBJ2-1, with D maybe TRBD1 (6 bases). The ends were cut back, 6 bases at V and 0 bases at J, with 15 bases in the middle. In germline, CDR1 is SQVTM, CDR2 ANQGSEA. This CDR3 has 15 residues. The CDR3: CSVPGQLSSYNEQFF. The CDR3 DNA sequence: TGCAGCGTCCCAGGACAGTTGAGCTCCTACAATGAGCAGTTCTTC.

The rearrangement links TRBV6-5 to TRBJ2-2; D is ambiguous. The CDR3 sequence is 14 residues long. V lost 6 bases to trimming and J lost 6 bases, with 14 bases between them. Germline V lookup: CDR1 MNHEY, CDR2 SVGAGI. CDR3: CASSPPAWAGELFF. The CDR3 coding sequence is TGTGCCAGCAGCCCCCCTGCGTGGGCCGGGGAGCTGTTTTTT.

The genes are TRBV5-6 and TRBJ1-2; 9 nucleotides align to TRBD1. The CDR3 has 14 residues. V dropped 4 bases and J dropped 4; count of bases not matched to a gene: 5. CDR1 is SGHDT and CDR2 is YYEEEE in the germline V gene. CDR3 region: CASSMGQGGYGYTF. CDR3 sequence (DNA): TGTGCCAGCAGCATGGGACAGGGAGGCTATGGCTACACCTTC.

The chain joins TRBV5-4 to TRBJ1-6; the D is unclear. V lost 0 bases, J lost 7 bases, and 14 bases lay in between. The CDR3 runs to 16 residues. Germline values: CDR1 SGHNT, CDR2 YYREEE (reference sequence). CDR3 nucleotides: TGTGCCAGCAGCTTGGCCTTCGGTACAGCAAATTCACCCCTCCACTTT. This translates into CASSLAFGTANSPLHF.

This chain links TRBV12-5 with TRBJ2-2; possibly TRBD2 for D (6 bases). This CDR3 region has 12 residues. The germline CDR1 and CDR2 sequences are LGHNT and FRNRAP. V lost 7 bases and J 7 bases, leaving 10 bases between the germline ends. The CDR3 DNA is TGTGCTAGTGCCGGGGAGGTCGGGGAGCTGTTTTTT. The encoded protein is CASAGEVGELFF.

The J gene is TRBJ1-6, the V gene TRBV7-2; TRBD1 might be the D (5 bases). The CDR3 is 16 residues long. Looked up from germline, CDR1 is SGHTA and CDR2 is FQGNSA. Trimming removed 1 base from V and 2 bases from J, with 9 bases in between. The CDR3 coding sequence is TGTGCCAGCAGCTTAGGGGGGGTTCCCTATAATTCACCCCTCCACTTT. Its translation is CASSLGGVPYNSPLHF.

The rearrangement links TRBV19 to TRBJ2-3; D may be TRBD2 (5 bases). CDR3 length: 12 amino acids. CDR1 is LNHDA, CDR2 SQIVND, per germline (reference sequence). Trimming pared 3 bases from V and 10 bases from J, leaving 11 bases between. CDR3 protein: CASSMIRRAQYF. DNA of the CDR3: TGTGCCAGTAGTATGATCAGGCGGGCGCAGTATTTT.

This clone was counted only a few times. This chain connects TRBV20-1 to TRBJ2-1; D is uncertain. The germline V gene encodes CDR1 DFQATT and CDR2 SNEGSKA (reference sequence). The ends were cut back, 3 bases at V and 8 bases at J, with 5 bases in the middle. The CDR3 totals 10 residues. In DNA, the CDR3 is TGCAGTGCTAGGCACGATGAGCAGTTCTTC. Translating gives CSARHDEQFF.

CDR3: CASSGGGVGNQPQHF. In DNA form, the CDR3 reads TGTGCCAGCAGCGGAGGGGGGGTCGGGAATCAGCCCCAGCATTTT. This rearrangement joins TRBV2 to TRBJ1-5, with D possibly being TRBD1 (6 bases). CDR3 length: 15 amino acids. Trimming removed 6 bases at V and 4 bases at J, with 16 bases between. Germline V gene sequence: CDR1 SNHLY, CDR2 FYNNEI.

This clone was counted only a few times. The chain uses TRBV27 and TRBJ1-1; D might be TRBD1 (5 bases). Germline V gene lookup returns CDR1 MNHEY and CDR2 SMNVEV (reference sequence). The CDR3 extends over 16 amino acids. Deletions cut 0 bases from V and 4 bases from J, with 15 bases between. CDR3: CASSLSPEGRATEAFF. The CDR3 nucleotides read TGTGCCAGCAGTTTATCCCCGGAGGGACGGGCCACTGAAGCTTTCTTT.

The gene calls are TRBV27 and TRBJ2-7; D gene uncertain. The CDR3 runs to 13 residues. V dropped 8 bases and J dropped 2 bases, with 13 bases sitting between them. Germline V gene data show CDR1 as MNHEY and CDR2 as SMNVEV (reference sequence). CDR3 bases: TGTGCCAGCGTGAGGCTTTTACCCTACGAGCAGTACTTC. Translating it yields CASVRLLPYEQYF.

J is TRBJ1-2 and V is TRBV2; D perhaps matches TRBD1 (6 bases). In germline, CDR1 is SNHLY, CDR2 FYNNEI. Trimming took 6 bases from V and 2 from J, leaving 10 bases between them. The length of the CDR3 is 13 residues. The DNA of the CDR3 is TGTGCCAGCAGCACCACAGGGAACTATGGCTACACCTTC. Translation gives CASSTTGNYGYTF.

This clone has just one count. The chain joins TRBV6-1 to TRBJ2-1; possible D gene TRBD1, 5 bases. Trimming took off 1 base at V and 4 bases at J, with 11 bases between the two ends. The germline CDR1 and CDR2 sequences are MNHNS and SASEGT. The CDR3 contains 15 residues. CDR3 amino acids: CASSEGQKNYNEQFF. CDR3 nucleotides: TGTGCCAGCAGTGAAGGACAGAAAAATTACAATGAGCAGTTCTTC.

The rearrangement links TRBV19 to TRBJ1-6, with unresolved D. Trimming shortened V by 8 bases and J by 4 bases, and 9 bases separated the two germline ends. CDR1 and CDR2 from the germline V gene are LNHDA and SQIVND (reference sequence). The CDR3 loop spans 13 amino acids. Here the CDR3 DNA reads TGTGCCAGTCGTTCGCAGTATAATTCACCCCTCCACTTT. Protein: CASRSQYNSPLHF. Full variable domain (remainder filled in from reference TRBV19 and TRBJ1-6): DGGITQSPKYLFRKEGQNVTLSCEQNLNHDAMYWYRQDPGQGLRLIYYSQIVNDFQKGDIAEGYSVSREKKESFPLTVTSAQKNPTAFYLCASRSQYNSPLHFGNGTRLTVT.

V usage is TRBV6-6 and J usage is TRBJ1-3; D is unclear. Germline V gives CDR1 MNHNY, CDR2 SVGAGI (reference sequence). V dropped 2 bases and J dropped 0 bases, with 11 bases sitting between them. The length of the CDR3 is 16 residues. The CDR3 DNA sequence: TGTGCCAGCAGTTACGGGCGAGGGAGCTCTGGAAACACCATATATTTT. This sequence encodes CASSYGRGSSGNTIYF.

The table lists this clone with a count of one. V usage is TRBV27 and J usage is TRBJ2-1; a possible D gene is TRBD2 (6 bases). CDR3 length: 11 residues. The V and J ends lost 2 bases and 15 bases respectively, with 11 bases between them. The germline V gene encodes CDR1 MNHEY and CDR2 SMNVEV (reference sequence). CDR3 region: CASSLGEARFF. The CDR3 DNA reads as TGTGCCAGCAGTTTAGGGGAGGCTCGGTTCTTC.